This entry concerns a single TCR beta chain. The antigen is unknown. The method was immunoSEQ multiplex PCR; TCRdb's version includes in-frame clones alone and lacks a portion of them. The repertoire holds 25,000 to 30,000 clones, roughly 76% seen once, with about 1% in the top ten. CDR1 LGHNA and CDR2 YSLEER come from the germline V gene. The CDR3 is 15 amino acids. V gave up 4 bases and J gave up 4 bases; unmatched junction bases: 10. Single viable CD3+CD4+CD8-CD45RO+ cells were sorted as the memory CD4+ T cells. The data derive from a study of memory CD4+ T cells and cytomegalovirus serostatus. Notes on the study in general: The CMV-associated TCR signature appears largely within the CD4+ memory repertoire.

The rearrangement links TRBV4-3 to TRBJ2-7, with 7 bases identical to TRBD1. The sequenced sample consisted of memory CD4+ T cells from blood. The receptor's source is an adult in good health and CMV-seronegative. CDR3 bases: TGCGCCAGCAGCCCCCGGAAAGGGGGCAGGTACGAGCAGTACTTC. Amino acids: CASSPRKGGRYEQYF.